This T cell receptor (beta chain) was retrieved from a study of CD8 T cells in Susac syndrome. This CDR3 region has 14 residues. In germline, CDR1 is GTSNPN, CDR2 SVGIG (reference sequence). Trimming removed 5 bases from V and 0 bases from J, with 11 bases in between. RNA amounts of roughly 0.45 to 1 ug underwent reverse transcription with random hexamers. Multiplex PCR with immunoSEQ amplified the TCR beta CDR3 across 54 Vbeta and 13 Jbeta. TCRdb re-analysed the immunoSEQ multiplex PCR reads in MiXCR, keeping a single row per CDR3 protein. The sample yields under 200,000 distinct CDR3 sequences, roughly 94% seen once.

The specimen sequenced was CD4+ T cells from PBMCs. The receptor's source is a human donor in good health. The chain carries TRBV30 and TRBJ1-5; D remains ambiguous. The CDR3 DNA reads TGTGCCTGGGGGAGGGAGAATAGCAATCAGCCCCAGCATTTT. The encoded protein is CAWGRENSNQPQHF.